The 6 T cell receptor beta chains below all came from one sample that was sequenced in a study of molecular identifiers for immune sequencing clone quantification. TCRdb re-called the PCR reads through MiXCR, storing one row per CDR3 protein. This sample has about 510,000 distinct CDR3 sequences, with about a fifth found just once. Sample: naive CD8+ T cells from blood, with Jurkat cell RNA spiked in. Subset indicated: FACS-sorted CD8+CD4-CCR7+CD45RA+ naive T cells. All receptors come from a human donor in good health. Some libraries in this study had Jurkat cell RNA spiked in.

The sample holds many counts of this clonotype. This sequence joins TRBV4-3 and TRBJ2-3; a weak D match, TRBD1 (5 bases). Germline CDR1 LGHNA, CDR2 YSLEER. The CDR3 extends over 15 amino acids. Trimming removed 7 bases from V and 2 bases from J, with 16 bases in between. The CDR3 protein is CASTPGQGPTDTQYF. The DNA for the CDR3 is TGCGCCAGCACCCCTGGCCAGGGCCCCACAGATACGCAGTATTTT.

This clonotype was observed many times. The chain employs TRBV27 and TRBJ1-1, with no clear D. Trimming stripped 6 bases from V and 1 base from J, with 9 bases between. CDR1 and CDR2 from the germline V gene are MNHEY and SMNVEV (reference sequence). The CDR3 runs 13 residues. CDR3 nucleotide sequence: TGTGCCAGCAGATTACTGGGGAACACTGAAGCTTTCTTT. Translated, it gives CASRLLGNTEAFF.

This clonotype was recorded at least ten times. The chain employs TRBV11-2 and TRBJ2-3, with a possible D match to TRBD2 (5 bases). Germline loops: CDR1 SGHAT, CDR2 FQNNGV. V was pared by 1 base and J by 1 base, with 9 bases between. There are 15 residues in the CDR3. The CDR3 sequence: CASSLVPGGTDTQYF. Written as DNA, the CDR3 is TGTGCCAGCAGCTTAGTTCCCGGGGGCACAGATACGCAGTATTTT.

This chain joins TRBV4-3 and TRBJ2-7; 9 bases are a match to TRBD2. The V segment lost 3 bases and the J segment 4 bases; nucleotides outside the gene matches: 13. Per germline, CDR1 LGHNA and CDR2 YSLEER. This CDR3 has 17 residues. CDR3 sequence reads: CASSQTRLAAQRYEQYF. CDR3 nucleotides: TGCGCCAGCAGCCAGACCCGACTAGCGGCTCAAAGATACGAGCAGTACTTC.

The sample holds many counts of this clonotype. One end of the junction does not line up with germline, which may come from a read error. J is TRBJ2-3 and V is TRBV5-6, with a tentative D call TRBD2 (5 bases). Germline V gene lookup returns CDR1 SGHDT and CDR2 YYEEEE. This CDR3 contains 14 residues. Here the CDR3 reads CASSLAGNTDTQYF. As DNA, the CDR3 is TGTGCTAGCAGCTTAGCCGGGAACACAGATACGCAGTATTTT. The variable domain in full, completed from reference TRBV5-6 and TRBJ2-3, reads DAGVTQSPTHLIKTRGQQVTLRCSPKSGHDTVSWYQQALGQGPQFIFQYYEEEERQRGNFPDRFSGHQFPNYSSELNVNALLLGDSALYLCASSLAGNTDTQYFGPGTRLTVL.

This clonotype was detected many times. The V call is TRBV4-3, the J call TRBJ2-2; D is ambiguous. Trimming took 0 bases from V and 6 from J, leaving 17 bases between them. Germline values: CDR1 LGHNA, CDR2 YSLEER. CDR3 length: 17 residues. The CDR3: CASSQDIGRSLPGELFF. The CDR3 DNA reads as TGCGCCAGCAGCCAAGATATCGGCAGGTCTCTACCCGGGGAGCTGTTTTTT.